Described below is a single TCR beta chain sequence and its context. Antigen specificity is unknown. Time point of the sample: week 11, during vaccination. Doses of 300 ug of mutant IDH1 20-mer peptide were given with topical imiquimod. This sample is drawn from a study of a mutant IDH1 vaccine in newly diagnosed glioma. Study in general: Patients got radiotherapy, temozolomide, or both beforehand, and most got both.

Study-wide results and caveats: Immune responses induced by vaccination arose in 90% to 95% of the patients.

Only in-frame clones appear in the TCRdb table, and some are missing; sequencing was by immunoSEQ multiplex PCR. The sample records around 60,000 clones, less than 85% being singletons. V lost 4 bases and J 10 bases, leaving 9 bases between the germline ends. Germline V gene sequence: CDR1 SGDLS, CDR2 YYNGEE. The CDR3 totals 11 residues. The chain joins TRBV9 to TRBJ2-1; D gene ambiguous. Sequences were derived from PBMCs, sampled from a glioma patient whose treatment included an IDH1 peptide vaccine. The source is a woman between 45 and 65 years old with glioma. The CDR3 sequence is CASSIADEQFF. For the CDR3, the DNA is TGTGCCAGCAGCATCGCGGACGAGCAGTTCTTC. The full variable domain, with the rest looked up from reference TRBV9 and TRBJ2-1, is DSGVTQTPKHLITATGQRVTLRCSPRSGDLSVYWYQQSLDQGLQFLIQYYNGEERAKGNILERFSAQQFPDLHSELNLSSLELGDSALYFCASSIADEQFFGPGTRLTVL.